This T cell receptor beta chain came from a study of blood T cells in healthy people across ages. Study results and caveats: Estimates of diversity drawn from one million T cells were considered underestimates. There was a strong correlation between TCR beta diversity and naive T cell percentage. Among long-lived donors, naive CD4+ cells were more numerous and diversity higher than in aged donors.

Together with a sample-barcoded 5' primer, a J-beta primer mix was included in a second PCR lasting about 6 to 11 cycles. Using its own MiXCR run on the 5' RACE reads, TCRdb lists one record per CDR3 protein. Altogether almost 550,000 distinct CDR3 sequences are present, around 24% being singletons, with the ten largest covering just under 9%. Germline V CDR1 and CDR2: MGHRA, YSYEKL. This CDR3 comprises 14 residues. Trimming took 4 bases from V and 4 from J; bases not matched to a gene: 4. Extraction yielded at least 6 micrograms of total RNA per sample. A remark on this clonotype: The target antigen is unknown.

In addition, the sample was reused for a study of T cells of mothers and their children.

The chain couples TRBV4-1 to TRBJ2-1; 7 positions match TRBD2. The sample was blood. The TCR sequence derives from a boy between 10 and 17 years old in good health. The CDR3, as DNA: TGCGCCAGCAGCCGAGTAGCGGGTTACAATGAGCAGTTCTTC. It encodes CASSRVAGYNEQFF.